This T cell receptor (beta chain) was profiled in a study of T cell responses to AZD1222 COVID-19 vaccine. Libraries were prepared by immunoSEQ multiplex PCR; TCRdb keeps only in-frame clonotypes and omits some of them. This table has some 150,000 clones, 88% appearing once. Between the trimmed V and J ends, which lost 5 bases and 7 bases, there was a span of 14 bases. Germline V lookup: CDR1 MDHEN, CDR2 SYDVKM. The CDR3 is 13 amino acids. A word on this clone: The target antigen is unknown.

Regarding the study as a whole: It was only after the peak T cell response that any repertoires were sampled. Regions 160-218 and 743-854 dominated among vaccine-associated CD4 TCRs spanning spike. After two AZD1222 doses, spike-specific TCR breadth and depth rose versus day 0.

This specimen was peripheral blood, taken on day 0 of AZD1222 vaccination. The chain carries TRBV28 and TRBJ1-2; D remains unclear. This TCR was recovered from an adult in good health. The CDR3 sequence: CASSADILSGYTF. The CDR3 DNA follows: TGTGCCAGCAGTGCCGACATACTAAGTGGCTACACCTTC.